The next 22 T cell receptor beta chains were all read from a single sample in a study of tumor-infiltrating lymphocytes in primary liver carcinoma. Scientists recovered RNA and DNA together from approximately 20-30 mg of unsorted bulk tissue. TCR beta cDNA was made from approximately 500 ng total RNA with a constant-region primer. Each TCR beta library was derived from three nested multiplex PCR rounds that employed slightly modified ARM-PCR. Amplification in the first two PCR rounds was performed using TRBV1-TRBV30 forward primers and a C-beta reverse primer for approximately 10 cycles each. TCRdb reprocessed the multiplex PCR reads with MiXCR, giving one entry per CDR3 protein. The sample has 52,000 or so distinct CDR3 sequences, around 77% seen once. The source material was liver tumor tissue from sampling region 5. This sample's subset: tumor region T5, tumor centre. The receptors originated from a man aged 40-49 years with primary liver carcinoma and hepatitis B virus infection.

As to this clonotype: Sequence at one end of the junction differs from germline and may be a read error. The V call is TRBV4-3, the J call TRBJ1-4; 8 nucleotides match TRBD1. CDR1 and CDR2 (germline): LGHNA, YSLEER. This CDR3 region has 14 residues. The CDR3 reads CASSRAQGGEKLFF. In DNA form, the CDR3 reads TGCGCTAGCAGCCGCGCACAGGGGGGAGAAAAACTGTTTTTT.

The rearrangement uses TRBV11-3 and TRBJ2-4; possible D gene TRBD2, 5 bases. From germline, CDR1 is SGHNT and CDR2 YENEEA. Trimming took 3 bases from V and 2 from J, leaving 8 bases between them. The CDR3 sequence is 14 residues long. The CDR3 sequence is CASSFPGTKNIQYF. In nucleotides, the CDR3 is TGTGCCAGCAGCTTTCCCGGGACCAAAAACATTCAGTACTTC.

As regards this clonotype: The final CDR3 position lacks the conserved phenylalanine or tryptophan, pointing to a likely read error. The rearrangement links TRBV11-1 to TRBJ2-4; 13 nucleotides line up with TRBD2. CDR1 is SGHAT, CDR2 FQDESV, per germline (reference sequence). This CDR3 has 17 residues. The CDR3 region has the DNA TGTGCCAGTAGCTTTCCCGGGACTAGCGGGATCAAAAACACTCAGTACCTC. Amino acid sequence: CASSFPGTSGIKNTQYL.

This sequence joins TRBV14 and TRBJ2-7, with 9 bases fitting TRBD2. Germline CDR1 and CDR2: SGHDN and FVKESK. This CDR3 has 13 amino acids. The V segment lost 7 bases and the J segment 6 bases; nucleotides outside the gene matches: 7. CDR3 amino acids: CASTASGKGEQYF. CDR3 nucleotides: TGTGCCAGCACTGCTAGCGGGAAGGGCGAGCAGTACTTC.

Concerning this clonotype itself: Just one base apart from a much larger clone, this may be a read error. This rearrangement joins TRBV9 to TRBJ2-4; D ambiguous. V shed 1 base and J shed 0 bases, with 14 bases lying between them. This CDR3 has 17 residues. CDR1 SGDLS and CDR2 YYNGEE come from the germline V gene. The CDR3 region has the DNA TGTGCCAGCAGCGTACTAGAAGTGAGTGGAGCCAAAAACATTCAGTACTTC. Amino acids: CASSVLEVSGAKNIQYF.

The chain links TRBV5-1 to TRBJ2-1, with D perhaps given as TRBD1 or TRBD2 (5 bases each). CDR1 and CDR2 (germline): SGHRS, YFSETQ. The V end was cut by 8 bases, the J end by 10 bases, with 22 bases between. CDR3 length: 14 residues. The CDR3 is CASSATGPVGEQFF. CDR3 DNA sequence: TGCGCCAGTAGCGCAACGGGACCAGTGGGGGAGCAGTTCTTC.

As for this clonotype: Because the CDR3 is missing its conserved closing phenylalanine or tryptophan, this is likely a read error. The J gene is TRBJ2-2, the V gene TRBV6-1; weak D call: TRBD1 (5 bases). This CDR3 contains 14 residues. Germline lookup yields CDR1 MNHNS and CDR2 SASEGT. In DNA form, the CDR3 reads TGTGTCAGCAGGGCTTGGACACCTACCGGGGAGCTGTTTTCT. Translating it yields CVSRAWTPTGELFS.

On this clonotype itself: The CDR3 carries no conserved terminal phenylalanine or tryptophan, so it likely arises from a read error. The chain's CDR3 is CASRVRGRDNEQFL. As DNA, the CDR3 is TGTGCCAGCAGGGTAAGAGGACGAGACAATGAGCAGTTCCTA. The chain uses TRBV11-3 and TRBJ2-1; D unclear. V lost 6 bases and J lost 5, with 14 bases in between. The CDR3 contains 14 residues. Germline loops: CDR1 SGHNT, CDR2 YENEEA.

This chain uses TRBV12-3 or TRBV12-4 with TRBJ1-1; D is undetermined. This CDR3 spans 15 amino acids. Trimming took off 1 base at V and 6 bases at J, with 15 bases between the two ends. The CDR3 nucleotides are TGTGCCAGCAGTTTAGTCTCAGGTCAAGGATCTGAAGCTTTCTTT. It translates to CASSLVSGQGSEAFF.

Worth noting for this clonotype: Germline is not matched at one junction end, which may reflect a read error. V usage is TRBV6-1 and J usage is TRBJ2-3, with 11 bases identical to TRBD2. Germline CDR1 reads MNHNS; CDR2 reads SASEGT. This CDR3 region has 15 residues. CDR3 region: CASSGTSGCTDTQYF. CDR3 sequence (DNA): TGTGCCAGCAGTGGGACTAGCGGGTGCACAGATACTCAGTATTTT.

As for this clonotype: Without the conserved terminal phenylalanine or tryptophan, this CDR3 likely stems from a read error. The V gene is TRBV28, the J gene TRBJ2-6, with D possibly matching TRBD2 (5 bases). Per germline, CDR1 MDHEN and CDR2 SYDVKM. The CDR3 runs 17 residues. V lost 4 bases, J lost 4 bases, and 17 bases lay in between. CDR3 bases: TGTGCCAGCAGTTCCGCTCTAGCCCTCTCAGGGGCCAACGTCCTGACTCTC. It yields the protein CASSSALALSGANVLTL.

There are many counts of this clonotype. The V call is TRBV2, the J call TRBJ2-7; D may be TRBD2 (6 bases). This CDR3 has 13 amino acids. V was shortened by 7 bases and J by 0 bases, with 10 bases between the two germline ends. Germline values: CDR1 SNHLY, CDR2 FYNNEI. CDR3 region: CASKGGISYEQYF. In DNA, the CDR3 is TGTGCCAGCAAGGGAGGAATCTCCTACGAGCAGTACTTC.

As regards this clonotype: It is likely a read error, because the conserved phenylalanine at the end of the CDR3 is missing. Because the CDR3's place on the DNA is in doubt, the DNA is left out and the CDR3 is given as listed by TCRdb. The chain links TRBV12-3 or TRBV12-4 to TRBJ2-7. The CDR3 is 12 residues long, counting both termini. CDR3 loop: CASSLEHYEQYS.

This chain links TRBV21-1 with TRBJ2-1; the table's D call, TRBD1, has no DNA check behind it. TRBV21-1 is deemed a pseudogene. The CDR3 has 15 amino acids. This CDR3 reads CASSSQGATDNEQFF. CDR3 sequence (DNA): TGTGCCAGCAGCTCTCAGGGCGCGACAGACAATGAGCAGTTCTTC.

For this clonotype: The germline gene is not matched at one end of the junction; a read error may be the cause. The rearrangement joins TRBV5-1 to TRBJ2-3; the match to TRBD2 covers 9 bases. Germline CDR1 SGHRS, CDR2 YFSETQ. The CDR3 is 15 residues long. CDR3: CARRTSVRAADTQYF. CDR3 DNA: TGCGCCCGCAGGACTAGCGTGAGGGCTGCAGATACGCAGTATTTT.

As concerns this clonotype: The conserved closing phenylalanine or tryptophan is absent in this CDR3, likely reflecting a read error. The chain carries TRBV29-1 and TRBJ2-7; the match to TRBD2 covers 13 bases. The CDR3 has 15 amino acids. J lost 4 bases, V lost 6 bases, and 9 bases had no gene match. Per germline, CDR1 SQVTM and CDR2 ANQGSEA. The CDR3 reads CSVALGLAGSYEQYI. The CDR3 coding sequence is TGCAGCGTAGCTTTGGGACTAGCGGGATCGTACGAGCAGTACATC.

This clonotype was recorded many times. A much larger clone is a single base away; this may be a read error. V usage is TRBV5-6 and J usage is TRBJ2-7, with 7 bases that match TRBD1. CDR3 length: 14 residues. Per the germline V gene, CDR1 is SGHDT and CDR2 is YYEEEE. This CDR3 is CASSLGTGYYGQYF. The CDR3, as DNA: TGTGCCAGCAGCTTGGGGACAGGATACTACGGGCAGTACTTC. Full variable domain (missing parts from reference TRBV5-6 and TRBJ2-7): DAGVTQSPTHLIKTRGQQVTLRCSPKSGHDTVSWYQQALGQGPQFIFQYYEEEERQRGNFPDRFSGHQFPNYSSELNVNALLLGDSALYLCASSLGTGYYGQYFGPGTRLTVT.

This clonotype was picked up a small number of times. DNA of the CDR3: TGTACTAGCAGTCCTATACAGGGGAGCCTCTCTGGAAACACCATATATTTT. Translated: CTSSPIQGSLSGNTIYF. The chain has TRBV6-5 and TRBJ1-3, with TRBD1 matching 7 bases. CDR1 MNHEY and CDR2 SVGAGI come from the germline V gene. This CDR3 spans 17 amino acids.

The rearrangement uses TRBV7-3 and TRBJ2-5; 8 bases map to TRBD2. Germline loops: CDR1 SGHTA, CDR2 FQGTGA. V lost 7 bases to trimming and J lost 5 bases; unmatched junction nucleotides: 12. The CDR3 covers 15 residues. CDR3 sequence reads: CASNSGLGLGETQYF. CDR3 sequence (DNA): TGTGCCAGCAACTCGGGACTAGGATTAGGCGAGACCCAGTACTTC.

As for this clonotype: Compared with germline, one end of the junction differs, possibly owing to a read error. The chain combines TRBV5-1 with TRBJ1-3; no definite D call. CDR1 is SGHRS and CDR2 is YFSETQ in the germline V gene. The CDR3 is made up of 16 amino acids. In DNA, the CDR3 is TGCGCCAGCAGCTTGAACGGGCAGAACCCTGGAAACATCATATATTTT. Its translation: CASSLNGQNPGNIIYF.

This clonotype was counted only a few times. The CDR3 bases are TGCGCCAGCAGCCAGACTGGGGGAGATCAAGAGACCCAGTACTTC. It yields the protein CASSQTGGDQETQYF. The chain is built from TRBV5-1 and TRBJ2-5; D possibly matches TRBD1 or TRBD2 (5 bases each). Trimming took 4 bases from V and 2 from J, leaving 15 bases between them. Germline CDR1 is SGHRS and CDR2 is YFSETQ. The CDR3 consists of 15 residues.

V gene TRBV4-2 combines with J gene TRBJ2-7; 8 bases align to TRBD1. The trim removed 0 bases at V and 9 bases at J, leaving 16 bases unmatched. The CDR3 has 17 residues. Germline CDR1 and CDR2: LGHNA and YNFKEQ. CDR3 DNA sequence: TGTGCCAGCAGCCAAGAGAGGCTCGAGGCAGGGGGCTGGGGGCAGTACTTC. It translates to CASSQERLEAGGWGQYF.